This T cell receptor beta chain was captured by sequencing in a study of blood T cell repertoires in COVID-19. Study-wide context: Acute-phase and convalescent COVID-19 samples originated in the United States, Italy and Spain. Sources were T cells, B-cell-depleted T cells, or PBMCs; the material itself was cDNA or gDNA.

Sequenced by immunoSEQ multiplex PCR; TCRdb stores in-frame clones only, minus some. The top ten clones hold roughly 11% of a sample with roughly 280,000 clones, 80% to 90% of them seen once. V gave up 1 base and J gave up 2 bases; unmatched junction bases: 4. The CDR3 has 17 residues. Per the germline V gene, CDR1 is MGHRA and CDR2 is YSYEKL. The V and J genes are TRBV4-1 and TRBJ2-2; 10 bases are a match to TRBD2. The TCR originated in a woman between 70 and 85 years old with acute or convalescent COVID-19. The specimen sequenced was peripheral blood. The CDR3 nucleotides are TGCGCCAGCAGCCAAGGGCTAGCGGGGGTAAACACCGGGGAGCTGTTTTTT. It specifies CASSQGLAGVNTGELFF.